The text below deals with one T cell receptor (beta chain). The data derive from a study of blood T cell repertoires in COVID-19. Across the whole study: The United States, Italy and Spain were the sources of the acute and convalescent COVID-19 samples. Nucleic acid was either cDNA or gDNA, and it came from T cells, B-cell-depleted T cells, or PBMCs.

Trimming pared 1 base from V and 0 bases from J, leaving 9 bases between. Germline CDR1 SGHNT, CDR2 YYREEE (reference sequence). The CDR3 has 15 amino acids. The authors' processing: Amplification of reference gene primers was used by the study to estimate nucleated cell counts. The table came from immunoSEQ multiplex PCR; TCRdb's copy has only in-frame clones and leaves some out. From that table come the V and J calls and clone size; the DNA was used to work out D and trimming. The sample lists 350,000 to 450,000 clones, 86% occurring once. During active infection, Seattle patients enrolled and were then monitored through disease.

This receptor was identified in a woman aged 60-75 years with COVID-19, enrolled during active disease. The sample was peripheral blood. This rearrangement joins TRBV5-4 to TRBJ2-3; no clear D. CDR3 bases: TGTGCCAGCAGCTTGAGATTAACTAGCACAGATACGCAGTATTTT. Protein product: CASSLRLTSTDTQYF.